This TCR beta chain was found in a study of patients with pleural tuberculosis. TCRdb re-derived calls from the reads in MiXCR, one entry per CDR3 protein. The sample lists some 29,000 distinct CDR3 sequences, 18% occurring once. This clonotype was counted at least ten times. Unmatched junction bases numbered 8, after V lost 4 bases and J lost 5 bases. The germline CDR1 and CDR2 sequences are DFQATT and SNEGSKA (reference sequence). The CDR3 extends over 16 amino acids. The sequencing sample was made of peripheral blood. The sequence came from a human donor with pleural tuberculosis. The chain combines TRBV20-1 with TRBJ2-5; 15 nucleotides align to TRBD2. This CDR3 is CSAKPGTSGGRETQYF. DNA for the CDR3: TGCAGTGCTAAACCCGGGACTAGCGGGGGGCGGGAGACCCAGTACTTC.